What follows is one T cell receptor beta chain and its context. No antigen is known for it. There are no base qualities to consult, and no much larger clone falls within one base. This entry is derived from a study of T cell responses to AZD1222 COVID-19 vaccine (dated by TCRdb to the early 2020s). As for the study more broadly: AZD1222 recipients whose second dose came at about 4 weeks and those whose second dose came at about 12 weeks were combined into one group, since spike-specific TCR depth and breadth did not differ between the two schedules. TCR sequencing covered some 240 trial participants: 207 given two doses of AZD1222 and some 25 given two doses of MenACWY control vaccine. Trial participants were enrolled into age subgroups of 18-55, 56-69 and 70-plus years, which contained about 150, 28 and 57 TCR-sequenced participants, respectively. The full study reports these points: In the small 56-69-year group, the increase in depth fell short of significance, most likely because of low power. Because no samples from the day 14 peak response were available, repertoires could be characterized only after the peak T cell response. Conclusions about previously exposed vaccinees are limited, since just 5 to 7 AZD1222 recipients were seropositive for SARS-CoV-2 at baseline. Participants were mostly white British and included more females than males, and it was suggested by the authors that clonal diversity may have been underestimated. Reportedly, close to half of the unique spike-specific TCRs recognized epitopes lying outside the regions that are mutated in the B.1.351 and B.1.1.7 variants. After two AZD1222 doses, spike-specific TCR breadth and depth were significantly higher than at day 0 and than in MenACWY recipients. The vaccine-associated CD4 TCRs covered the entire spike protein, and the dominant responses fell in regions 160-218 and 743-854.

From the germline V gene, CDR1 is MDHEN and CDR2 is SYDVKM. The junction carries 16 bases between V and J, which are trimmed by 6 bases and 5 bases respectively. The CDR3 runs 15 amino acids, cysteine and phenylalanine included. The entry retains the CDR3 DNA only, 45 bases that are in frame from base 1. The CDR3 regions of human TCRbeta chains were subjected to immunosequencing. The authors processed their data as follows. TCRs in the repertoires were matched against a reference library of SARS-CoV-2-specific TCRs that had been generated with the MIRA antigen-specificity platform. Breadth was defined as the fraction of unique TCRs that were SARS-CoV-2-associated. Depth was defined as the fraction of total T cells that were SARS-CoV-2-associated. Using the MIRA data, each spike-specific TCR was mapped to the spike region that the TCR reacts to and placed in a CD4 or CD8 class. Log10-transformed breadth and depth values were compared by one-way ANOVA with Sidak's multiple comparisons tests. Drawn from immuneACCESS, this table holds only the in-frame rearrangements with V and J called that TCRdb kept. Clones are partly lost; checked studies trace under half to an unresolved V gene and leave the rest unexplained. The D gene and trimming were derived from the DNA, and the V and J assignments and clone size from that table. The sample table lists approximately 110,000 clones, roughly 88% of them with a count of one. The ten largest make up roughly 6.2% of the sample.

In light of the paper, this sample's time point label describes: baseline before first vaccination. The vaccinee samples were drawn from two UK trials, COV001 and COV002, one of which was a single-blind randomized controlled phase 2/3 trial testing AZD1222 (ChAdOx1 nCoV-19) in healthy adults. Trial participant PBMC samples were collected at day 0 and day 28 after the second dose for TCRbeta chain sequencing. This clonotype was sampled from an adult in good health. The sample in question was peripheral blood, obtained on day 0 of AZD1222 vaccination. The chain is assembled from TRBV28 and TRBJ1-4; a tentative D match to TRBD1 spans 5 bases. The DNA is TGTGCCAGCAGGGCCCCCCGGGGCCCGAATGAAAAACTGTTTTTT. Translation gives CASRAPRGPNEKLFF.